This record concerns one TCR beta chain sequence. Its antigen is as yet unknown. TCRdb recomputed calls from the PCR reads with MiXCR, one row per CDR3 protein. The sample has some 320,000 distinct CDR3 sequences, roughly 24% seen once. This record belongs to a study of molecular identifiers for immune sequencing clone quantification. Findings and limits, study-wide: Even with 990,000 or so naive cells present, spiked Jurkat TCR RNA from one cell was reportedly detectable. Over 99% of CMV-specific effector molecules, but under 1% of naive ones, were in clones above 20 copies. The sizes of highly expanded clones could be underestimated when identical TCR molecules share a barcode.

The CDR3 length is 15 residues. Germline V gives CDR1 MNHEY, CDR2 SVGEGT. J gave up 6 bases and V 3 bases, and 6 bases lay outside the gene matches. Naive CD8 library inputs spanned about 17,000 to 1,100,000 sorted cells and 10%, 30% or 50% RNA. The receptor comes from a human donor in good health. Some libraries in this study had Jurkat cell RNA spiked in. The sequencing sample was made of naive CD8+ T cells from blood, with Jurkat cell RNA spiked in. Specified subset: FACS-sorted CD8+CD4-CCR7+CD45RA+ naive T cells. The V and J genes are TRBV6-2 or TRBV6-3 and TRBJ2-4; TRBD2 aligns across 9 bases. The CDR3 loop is CASSYSGSLTNIQYF. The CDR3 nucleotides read TGTGCCAGCAGTTATAGCGGGAGCCTAACAAACATTCAGTACTTC.